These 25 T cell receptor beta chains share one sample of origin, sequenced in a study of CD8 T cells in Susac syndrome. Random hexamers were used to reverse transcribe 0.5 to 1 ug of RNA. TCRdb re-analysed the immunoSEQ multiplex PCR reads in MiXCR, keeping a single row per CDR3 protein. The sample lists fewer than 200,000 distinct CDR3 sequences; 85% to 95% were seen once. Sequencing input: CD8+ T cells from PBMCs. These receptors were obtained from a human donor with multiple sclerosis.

The CDR3 DNA sequence: TGTGCCAGCAGATGGTCTAGCGGAGACACAGATACGCAGTATTTT. It codes for CASRWSSGDTDTQYF. The rearrangement links TRBV28 to TRBJ2-3, with 7 bases identical to TRBD2. CDR1 and CDR2 (germline): MDHEN, SYDVKM. The length of the CDR3 is 15 residues. The trim removed 6 bases at V and 2 bases at J, leaving 8 bases unmatched.

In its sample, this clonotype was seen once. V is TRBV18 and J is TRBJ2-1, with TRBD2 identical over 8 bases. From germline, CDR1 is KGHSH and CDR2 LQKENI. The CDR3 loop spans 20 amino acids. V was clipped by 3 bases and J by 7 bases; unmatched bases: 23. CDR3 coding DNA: TGTGCCAGCTCACCCCCCAGTCTTGATCTGGGACTAGTATTTCGGAATGAGCAGTTCTTC. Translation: CASSPPSLDLGLVFRNEQFF.

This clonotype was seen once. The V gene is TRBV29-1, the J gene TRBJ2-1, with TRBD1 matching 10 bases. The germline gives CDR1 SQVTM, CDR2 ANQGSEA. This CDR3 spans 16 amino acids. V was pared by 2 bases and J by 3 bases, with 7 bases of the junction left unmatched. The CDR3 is CSVEPRDRGLYNEQFF. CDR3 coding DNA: TGCAGCGTTGAACCCCGGGACAGGGGACTCTACAATGAGCAGTTCTTC.

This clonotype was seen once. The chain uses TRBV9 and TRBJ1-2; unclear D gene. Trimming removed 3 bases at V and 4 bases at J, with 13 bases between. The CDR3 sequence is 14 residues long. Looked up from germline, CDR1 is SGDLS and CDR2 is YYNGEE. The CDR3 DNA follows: TGTGCCAGCAGCGCCCTGGGCAACCCCTATGGCTACACCTTC. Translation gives CASSALGNPYGYTF.

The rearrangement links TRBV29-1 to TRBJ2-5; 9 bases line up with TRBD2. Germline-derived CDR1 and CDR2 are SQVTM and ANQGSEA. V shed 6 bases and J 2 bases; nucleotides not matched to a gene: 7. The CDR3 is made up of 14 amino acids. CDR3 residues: CSVSTLAGQETQYF. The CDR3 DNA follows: TGCAGCGTCTCTACTCTAGCGGGACAAGAGACCCAGTACTTC.

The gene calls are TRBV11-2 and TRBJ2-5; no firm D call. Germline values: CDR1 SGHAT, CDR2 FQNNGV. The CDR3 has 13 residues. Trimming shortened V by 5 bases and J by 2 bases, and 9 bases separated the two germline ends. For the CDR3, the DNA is TGTGCCAGCAGCCTACGACGGCAAGAGACCCAGTACTTC. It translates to CASSLRRQETQYF.

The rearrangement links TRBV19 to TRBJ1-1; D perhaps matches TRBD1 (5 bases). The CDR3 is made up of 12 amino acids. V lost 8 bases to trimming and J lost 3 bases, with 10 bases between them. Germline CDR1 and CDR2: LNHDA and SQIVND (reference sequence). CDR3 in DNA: TGTGCCAGTCAACGGGGGGACACTGAAGCTTTCTTT. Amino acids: CASQRGDTEAFF.

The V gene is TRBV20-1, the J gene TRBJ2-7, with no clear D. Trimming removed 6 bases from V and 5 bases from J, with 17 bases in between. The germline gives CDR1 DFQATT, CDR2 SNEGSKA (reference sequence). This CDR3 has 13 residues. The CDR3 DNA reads TGCAGTGCACGGACCCCGGATAGCCACGAGCAGTACTTC. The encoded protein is CSARTPDSHEQYF.

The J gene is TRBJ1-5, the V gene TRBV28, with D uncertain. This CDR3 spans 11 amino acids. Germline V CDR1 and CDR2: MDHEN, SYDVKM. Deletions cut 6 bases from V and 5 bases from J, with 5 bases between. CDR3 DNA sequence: TGTGCCAGCAGCACACATCAGCCCCAGCATTTT. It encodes CASSTHQPQHF.

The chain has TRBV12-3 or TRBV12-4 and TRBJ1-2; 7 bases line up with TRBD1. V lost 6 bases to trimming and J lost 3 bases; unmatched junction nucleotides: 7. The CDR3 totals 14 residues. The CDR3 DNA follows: TGTGCCAGCAGGGTCACCGGGACAGACTATGGCTACACCTTC. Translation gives CASRVTGTDYGYTF.

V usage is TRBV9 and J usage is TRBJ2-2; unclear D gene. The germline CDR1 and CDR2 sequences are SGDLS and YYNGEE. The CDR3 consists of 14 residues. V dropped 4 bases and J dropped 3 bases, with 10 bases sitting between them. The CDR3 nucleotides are TGTGCCAGCAGCCCCAGGTTGGACACCGGGGAGCTGTTTTTT. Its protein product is CASSPRLDTGELFF.

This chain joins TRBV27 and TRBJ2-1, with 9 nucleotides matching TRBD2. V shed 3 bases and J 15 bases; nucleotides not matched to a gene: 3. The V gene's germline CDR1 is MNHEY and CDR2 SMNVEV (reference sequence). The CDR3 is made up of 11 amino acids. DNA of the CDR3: TGTGCCAGCAGTTTGGGGACTAGCAGGTTCTTC. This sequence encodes CASSLGTSRFF.

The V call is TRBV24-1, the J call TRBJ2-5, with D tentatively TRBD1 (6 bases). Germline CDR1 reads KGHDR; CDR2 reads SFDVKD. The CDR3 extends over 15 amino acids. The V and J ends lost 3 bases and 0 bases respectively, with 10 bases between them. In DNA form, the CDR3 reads TGTGCCACCAGTGATCCTCGGGACAACCAAGAGACCCAGTACTTC. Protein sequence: CATSDPRDNQETQYF.

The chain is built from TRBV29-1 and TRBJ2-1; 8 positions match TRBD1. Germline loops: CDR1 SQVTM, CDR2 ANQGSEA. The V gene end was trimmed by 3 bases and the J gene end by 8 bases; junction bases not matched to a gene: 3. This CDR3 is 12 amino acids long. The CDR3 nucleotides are TGCAGCGTTGAGACAGGGGTCGATGAGCAGTTCTTC. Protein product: CSVETGVDEQFF.

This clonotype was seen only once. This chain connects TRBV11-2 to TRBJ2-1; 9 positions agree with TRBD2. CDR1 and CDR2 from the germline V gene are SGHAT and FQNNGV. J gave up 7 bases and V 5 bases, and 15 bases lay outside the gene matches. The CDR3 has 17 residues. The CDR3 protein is CASSPRYGSGSSNEQFF. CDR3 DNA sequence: TGTGCCAGCAGCCCTCGTTATGGTAGCGGGAGTTCTAATGAGCAGTTCTTC.

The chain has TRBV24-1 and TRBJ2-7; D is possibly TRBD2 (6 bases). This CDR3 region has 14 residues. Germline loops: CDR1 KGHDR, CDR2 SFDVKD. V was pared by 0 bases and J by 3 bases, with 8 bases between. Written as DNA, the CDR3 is TGTGCCACCAGTGATTTGTTCGGGAGCTACGAGCAGTACTTC. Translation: CATSDLFGSYEQYF.

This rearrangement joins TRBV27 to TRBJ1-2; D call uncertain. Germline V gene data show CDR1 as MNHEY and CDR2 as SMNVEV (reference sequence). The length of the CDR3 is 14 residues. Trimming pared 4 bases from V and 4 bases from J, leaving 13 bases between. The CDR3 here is CASSSKGLGYGYTF. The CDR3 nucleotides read TGTGCCAGCAGTTCAAAAGGATTGGGCTATGGCTACACCTTC.

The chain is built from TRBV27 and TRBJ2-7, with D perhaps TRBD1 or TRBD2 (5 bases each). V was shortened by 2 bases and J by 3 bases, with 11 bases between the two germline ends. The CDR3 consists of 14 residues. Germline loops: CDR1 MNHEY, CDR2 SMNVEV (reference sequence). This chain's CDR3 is CASSLVGTVYEQYF. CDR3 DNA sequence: TGTGCCAGCAGTTTAGTAGGGACCGTCTACGAGCAGTACTTC.

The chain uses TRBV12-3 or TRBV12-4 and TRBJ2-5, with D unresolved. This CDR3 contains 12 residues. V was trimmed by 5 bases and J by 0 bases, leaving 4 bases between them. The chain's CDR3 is CASSMYQETQYF. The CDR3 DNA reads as TGTGCCAGCAGTATGTACCAAGAGACCCAGTACTTC.

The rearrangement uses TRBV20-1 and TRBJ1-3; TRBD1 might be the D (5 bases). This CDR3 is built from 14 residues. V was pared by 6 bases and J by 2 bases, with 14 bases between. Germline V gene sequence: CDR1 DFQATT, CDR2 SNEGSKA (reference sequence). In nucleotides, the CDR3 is TGCAGTGCACCCCGGTTGGGGGCTGGAAACACCATATATTTT. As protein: CSAPRLGAGNTIYF.

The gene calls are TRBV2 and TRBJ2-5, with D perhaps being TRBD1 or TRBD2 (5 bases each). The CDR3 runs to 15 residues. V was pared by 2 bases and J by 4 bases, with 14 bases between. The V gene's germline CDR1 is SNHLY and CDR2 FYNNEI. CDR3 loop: CASSEFGARGETQYF. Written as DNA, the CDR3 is TGTGCCAGCAGTGAATTCGGGGCTAGAGGAGAGACCCAGTACTTC. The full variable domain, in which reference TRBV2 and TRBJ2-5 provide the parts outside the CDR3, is EPEVTQTPSHQVTQMGQEVILRCVPISNHLYFYWYRQILGQKVEFLVSFYNNEISEKSEIFDDQFSVERPDGSNFTLKIRSTKLEDSAMYFCASSEFGARGETQYFGPGTRLLVL.

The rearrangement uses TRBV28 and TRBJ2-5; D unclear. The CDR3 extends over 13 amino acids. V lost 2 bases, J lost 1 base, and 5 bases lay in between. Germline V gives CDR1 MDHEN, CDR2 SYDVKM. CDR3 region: CASSLNTQETQYF. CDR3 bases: TGTGCCAGCAGTTTAAATACCCAAGAGACCCAGTACTTC.

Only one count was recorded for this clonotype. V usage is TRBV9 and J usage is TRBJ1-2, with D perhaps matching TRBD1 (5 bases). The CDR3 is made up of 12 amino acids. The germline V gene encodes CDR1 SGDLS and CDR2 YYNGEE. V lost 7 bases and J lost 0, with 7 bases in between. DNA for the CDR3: TGTGCCAGCGGAGGGGCTAACTATGGCTACACCTTC. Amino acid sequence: CASGGANYGYTF.

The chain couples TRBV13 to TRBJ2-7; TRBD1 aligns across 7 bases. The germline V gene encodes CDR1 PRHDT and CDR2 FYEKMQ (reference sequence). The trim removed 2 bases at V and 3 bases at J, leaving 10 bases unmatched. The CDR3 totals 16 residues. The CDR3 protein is CASSLTTGQKYYEQYF. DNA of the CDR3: TGTGCCAGCAGCTTAACTACGGGACAGAAATACTACGAGCAGTACTTC.

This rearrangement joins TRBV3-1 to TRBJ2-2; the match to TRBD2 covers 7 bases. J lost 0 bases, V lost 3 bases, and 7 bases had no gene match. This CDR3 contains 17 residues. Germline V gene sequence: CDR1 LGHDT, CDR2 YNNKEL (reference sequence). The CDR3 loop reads CASSHLLAETNTGELFF. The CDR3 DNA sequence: TGTGCCAGCAGCCACCTCCTAGCGGAGACGAACACCGGGGAGCTGTTTTTT.